This TCR beta chain was identified during a study of cytomegalovirus exposure and HLA in healthy donors. PCR involved 60 Vbeta and 13 Jbeta primers. Clones were read by immunoSEQ multiplex PCR, and TCRdb kept only the in-frame ones, dropping some. Of about 150,000 clones listed, roughly 80% were seen once; the top ten hold under 8%. Findings and limits, study-wide: A cluster of highly shared sequence variants was likely a sequencing artifact.

The CDR3 totals 13 residues. The V and J ends lost 5 bases and 5 bases respectively, with 12 bases between them. Germline V gene lookup returns CDR1 KGHSH and CDR2 LQKENI. This clone has just a few counts. Its antigen is currently unknown. The chain carries TRBV18 and TRBJ1-1, with unresolved D. Sequenced input: PBMCs. This receptor was identified in a woman aged 45-59 years in good health and CMV-seropositive. The DNA of the CDR3 is TGTGCCAGCTCAGAGGGTTTATGGACTGAAGCTTTCTTT. Residues: CASSEGLWTEAFF.